Below are 8 T cell receptor beta chains sequenced from a single sample in a study of spatial heterogeneity in lung cancer. MiXCR, applied by TCRdb to the 5' RACE reads, yields one record per CDR3 protein. The data hold approximately 39,000 distinct CDR3 sequences, with less than 9% observed a single time. Time point here: sample taken at primary tumor resection. The sample here was PBMCs, taken at surgery. The source is a female donor with early-stage non-small cell lung cancer.

This clonotype has at least ten counts. V usage is TRBV5-4 and J usage is TRBJ2-3; TRBD1 matches 9 bases. CDR3 length equals 16 residues. Per germline, CDR1 SGHNT and CDR2 YYREEE (reference sequence). V lost 3 bases, J lost 3 bases, and 8 bases stayed unmatched. The CDR3 DNA reads as TGTGCCAGCAGCTCCGGGGGGACAGGGCAGACAGATACGCAGTATTTT. It is translated as CASSSGGTGQTDTQYF. Looking up the rest from reference TRBV5-4 and TRBJ2-3 gives the full variable domain: ETGVTQSPTHLIKTRGQQVTLRCSSQSGHNTVSWYQQALGQGPQFIFQYYREEENGRGNFPPRFSGLQFPNYSSELNVNALELDDSALYLCASSSGGTGQTDTQYFGPGTRLTVL.

Many counts were recorded for this clonotype. This chain joins TRBV6-6 and TRBJ2-2, with D uncertain. This CDR3 comprises 12 residues. The ends were cut back, 4 bases at V and 4 bases at J, with 4 bases in the middle. From germline, CDR1 is MNHNY and CDR2 SVGAGI (reference sequence). In nucleotides, the CDR3 is TGTGCCAGCAGTTGGGGCACCGGGGAGCTGTTTTTT. Its protein is CASSWGTGELFF.

Only a few counts were recorded for this clonotype. The V call is TRBV29-1, the J call TRBJ2-7; the D call may be TRBD1 or TRBD2 (5 bases each). CDR3 length: 12 amino acids. The V gene's germline CDR1 is SQVTM and CDR2 ANQGSEA. V was shortened by 4 bases and J by 4 bases, with 11 bases between the two germline ends. The CDR3 loop reads CSVAGPRYEQYF. CDR3 nucleotides: TGCAGCGTTGCGGGACCTCGGTACGAGCAGTACTTC.

This clonotype was counted many times. J is TRBJ2-7 and V is TRBV4-2; 9 positions agree with TRBD1. Germline-derived CDR1 and CDR2 are LGHNA and YNFKEQ. The CDR3 is made up of 16 amino acids. Germline trimming cut 3 bases from V and 4 bases from J; bases unmatched to any gene: 10. Written as DNA, the CDR3 is TGTGCCAGCAGCCACAATTCCGGGACAGGGCAGTACGAGCAGTACTTC. Encoded protein: CASSHNSGTGQYEQYF.

Only a few counts were recorded for this clonotype. The J gene is TRBJ2-5, the V gene TRBV6-1; TRBD2 agrees at 9 bases. Per germline, CDR1 MNHNS and CDR2 SASEGT. This CDR3 comprises 14 residues. J was trimmed by 1 base and V by 6 bases; bases with no gene match: 3. The CDR3 bases are TGTGCCAGCAGCCGGCGGGGGGGCCAAGAGACCCAGTACTTC. This encodes CASSRRGGQETQYF.

The chain uses TRBV18 and TRBJ2-1; 7 bases agree with TRBD2. Trimming at V came to 2 bases and at J to 10 bases, leaving 17 bases not matched to a gene. The CDR3 sequence is 17 residues long. CDR1 and CDR2 (germline): KGHSH, LQKENI. CDR3 coding DNA: TGTGCCAGCTCACCAACCGGTACCCTAGCGGCCCTCGGGGAGCAGTTCTTC. Translated, it gives CASSPTGTLAALGEQFF.

Ten or more counts support this clonotype. This chain links TRBV7-9 with TRBJ1-4; maybe TRBD1 (5 bases). CDR1 and CDR2 (germline): SEHNR, FQNEAQ (reference sequence). There are 15 residues in the CDR3. The V and J ends lost 5 bases and 8 bases respectively, with 18 bases between them. The CDR3 is CASSVGWGKEEKLFF. DNA of the CDR3: TGTGCCAGCAGCGTCGGATGGGGCAAGGAGGAAAAACTGTTTTTT. Looking up the rest from reference TRBV7-9 and TRBJ1-4 gives the full variable domain: DTGVSQNPRHKITKRGQNVTFRCDPISEHNRLYWYRQTLGQGPEFLTYFQNEAQLEKSRLLSDRFSAERPKGSFSTLEIQRTEQGDSAMYLCASSVGWGKEEKLFFGSGTQLSVL.

The chain recombines TRBV21-1 with TRBJ2-5; the table's D call of TRBD2 was not tested on the DNA. TRBV21-1 is listed as a pseudogene. The CDR3 is made up of 15 amino acids. The CDR3 here is CASSQVEVGQETQYF. CDR3 sequence (DNA): TGTGCCAGCAGCCAAGTGGAGGTTGGCCAAGAGACCCAGTACTTC.